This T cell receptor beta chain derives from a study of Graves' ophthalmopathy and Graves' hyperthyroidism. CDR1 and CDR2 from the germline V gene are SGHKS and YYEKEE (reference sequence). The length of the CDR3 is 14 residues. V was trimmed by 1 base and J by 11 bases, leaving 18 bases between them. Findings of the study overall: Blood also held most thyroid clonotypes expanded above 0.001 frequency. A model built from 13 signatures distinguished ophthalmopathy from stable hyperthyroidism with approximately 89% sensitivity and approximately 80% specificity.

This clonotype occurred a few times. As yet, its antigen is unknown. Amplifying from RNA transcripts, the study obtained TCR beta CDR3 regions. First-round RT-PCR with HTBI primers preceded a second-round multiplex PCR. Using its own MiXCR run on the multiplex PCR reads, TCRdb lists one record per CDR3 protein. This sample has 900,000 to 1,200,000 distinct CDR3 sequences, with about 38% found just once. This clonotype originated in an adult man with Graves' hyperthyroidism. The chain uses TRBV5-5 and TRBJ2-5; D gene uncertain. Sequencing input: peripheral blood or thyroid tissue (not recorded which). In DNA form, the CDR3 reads TGTGCCAGCAGCTTGCTGGCCGGGTACGGGTCTCAGTACTTC. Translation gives CASSLLAGYGSQYF.